This passage covers 21 T cell receptor beta chains from one sample sequenced in a study of T cells in Graves' hyperthyroidism and ophthalmopathy. RNA transcripts gave rise to amplified TCR beta CDR3 regions. Carried out on the TCR CDR3, a first-round RT-PCR used the HTBI primer set. Each CDR3 protein is one row after TCRdb ran MiXCR on the multiplex PCR reads. Among hundreds of thousands of distinct CDR3 sequences, 14% were seen once, and the ten largest hold roughly 14%. What was sequenced was blood. These TCRs come from a woman aged 40 to 49 with Graves' hyperthyroidism.

This clonotype has ten or more counts. The chain is built from TRBV2 and TRBJ1-6, with unresolved D. Looked up from germline, CDR1 is SNHLY and CDR2 is FYNNEI. V was trimmed by 8 bases and J by 4 bases, leaving 9 bases between them. This CDR3 comprises 13 residues. The CDR3 bases are TGTGCCAGCGGAGGAGGTTATAATTCACCCCTCCACTTT. It yields the protein CASGGGYNSPLHF.

This chain uses TRBV12-3 or TRBV12-4 with TRBJ1-3, with 7 positions matching TRBD1. The CDR3 is 14 amino acids. J was trimmed by 3 bases and V by 6 bases; bases with no gene match: 5. CDR3 DNA sequence: TGTGCCAGCAGAGTCGACAGGGATGGAAACACCATATATTTT. Protein: CASRVDRDGNTIYF.

This clonotype was found many times. V and J are TRBV7-9 and TRBJ2-3; tentatively, D is TRBD2 (6 bases). V was trimmed by 1 base and J by 3 bases, leaving 11 bases between them. Germline values: CDR1 SEHNR, CDR2 FQNEAQ (reference sequence). The CDR3 has 15 residues. CDR3 DNA sequence: TGTGCCAGCAGCTTAGAACCGGGAGCGACAGATACGCAGTATTTT. This encodes CASSLEPGATDTQYF.

This clonotype was picked up many times. The chain combines TRBV28 with TRBJ2-1; 9 bases are a match to TRBD1. The length of the CDR3 is 16 residues. Germline V gives CDR1 MDHEN, CDR2 SYDVKM. V lost 1 base and J lost 8; bases outside the gene matches: 9. In nucleotides, the CDR3 is TGTGCCAGCAGTTTATACTTACAGGGGGCCGGAGATGAGCAGTTCTTC. This translates into CASSLYLQGAGDEQFF.

The sample holds many counts of this clonotype. V is TRBV27 and J is TRBJ2-3; 13 bases map to TRBD2. The trim removed 6 bases at V and 4 bases at J, leaving 4 bases unmatched. In germline, CDR1 is MNHEY, CDR2 SMNVEV (reference sequence). The CDR3 covers 15 residues. The DNA of the CDR3 is TGTGCCAGCAGCGGACTAGCGGGAGCCTCAGATACGCAGTATTTT. Residues: CASSGLAGASDTQYF.

This clonotype was seen many times. CDR3 amino acids: CASSVAGGGNEQFF. The CDR3 DNA reads TGTGCCAGCAGTGTAGCGGGAGGTGGAAATGAGCAGTTCTTC. This chain uses TRBV6-1 with TRBJ2-1, with 10 nucleotides matching TRBD2. V shed 4 bases, J shed 7 bases, and the junction held 4 bases outside the gene matches. The CDR3 has 14 amino acids. Germline lookup yields CDR1 MNHNS and CDR2 SASEGT.

V and J are TRBV4-1 and TRBJ1-5; D may be TRBD1 (5 bases). V was pared by 0 bases and J by 5 bases, with 11 bases between. The CDR3 is 15 amino acids. Germline CDR1 and CDR2: MGHRA and YSYEKL. CDR3 coding DNA: TGCGCCAGCAGCCAAGAGTGGGACTCCCATCAGCCCCAGCATTTT. Residues: CASSQEWDSHQPQHF.

This clonotype appeared many times. This chain uses TRBV28 with TRBJ1-2, with D possibly TRBD1 on 6 matching bases. V lost 2 bases and J 7 bases, leaving 14 bases between the germline ends. The CDR3 loop spans 14 amino acids. Germline V gene lookup returns CDR1 MDHEN and CDR2 SYDVKM. CDR3 sequence reads: CASSLRARGGGYTF. The CDR3 DNA is TGTGCCAGCAGTTTACGCGCCAGGGGCGGTGGCTACACCTTC.

The sample holds a few counts of this clonotype. A read error may be the cause here, since a much bigger clone is one base away. The J gene is TRBJ1-1, the V gene TRBV11-1; TRBD1 matches at 7 bases. CDR3 length: 14 residues. Germline values: CDR1 SGHAT, CDR2 FQDESV (reference sequence). CDR3 bases: TGTGCCGGCAGCTACGGGACAGCGAACACTGAAGCTTTCTTT. Amino acid sequence: CAGSYGTANTEAFF.

This clonotype was recorded a few times. This CDR3 is CASSITVAYSNQPQHF. The CDR3, as DNA: TGTGCCAGTAGTATAACAGTCGCCTATAGCAATCAGCCCCAGCATTTT. This chain joins TRBV19 and TRBJ1-5; no clear D. The CDR3 consists of 16 residues. CDR1 and CDR2 from the germline V gene are LNHDA and SQIVND (reference sequence). Trimming left V 2 bases short and J 0 bases short, with 11 bases between.

The J gene is TRBJ1-6, the V gene TRBV18; no definite D call. Germline V gives CDR1 KGHSH, CDR2 LQKENI. This CDR3 comprises 17 residues. Trimming stripped 4 bases from V and 5 bases from J, with 18 bases between. The CDR3 bases are TGTGCCAGCTCACAGCATGTGGCTTCCAGTAATAATTCACCCCTCCACTTT. Residues: CASSQHVASSNNSPLHF.

This clonotype was picked up many times. The CDR3 coding sequence is TGCAGTGCTAGTGGTGCTCGCAATCAGCCCCAGCATTTT. Encoded protein: CSASGARNQPQHF. The chain has TRBV20-1 and TRBJ1-5; unclear D gene. Germline CDR1 reads DFQATT; CDR2 reads SNEGSKA (reference sequence). The V and J ends lost 3 bases and 2 bases respectively, with 8 bases between them. This CDR3 spans 13 amino acids.

This clonotype was observed at least ten times. This chain connects TRBV7-8 to TRBJ2-1; D possibly corresponds to TRBD1 (5 bases). Germline V gives CDR1 SGHVS, CDR2 FQNEAQ. The CDR3 contains 16 residues. V lost 5 bases and J 9 bases, leaving 23 bases between the germline ends. In DNA form, the CDR3 reads TGTGCCAGCAGCCCGACCCGACGGGTCTCGCAGGGTGAGCAGTTCTTC. This gives the protein CASSPTRRVSQGEQFF.

About this clonotype itself: This may stem from a read error, because a much larger clone lies one nucleotide away. The chain is built from TRBV14 and TRBJ2-7; D gene unclear. The CDR3 is 11 residues long. The V gene's germline CDR1 is SGHDN and CDR2 FVKESK. The V gene lost 5 bases and the J gene lost 3 bases, with 5 bases spanning the gap. CDR3 amino acids: CASSKLYEQYF. CDR3 in DNA: TGTGCCAGCAGCAAACTCTACGAGCAGTACTTC.

This clonotype was found many times. The chain links TRBV3-1 to TRBJ2-1; D tentatively reads TRBD1 or TRBD2 (5 bases each). The CDR3 extends over 15 amino acids. V lost 3 bases, J lost 3 bases, and 12 bases lay in between. Germline V lookup: CDR1 LGHDT, CDR2 YNNKEL (reference sequence). The CDR3 region is CASSHGTDNYNEQFF. The CDR3 bases are TGTGCCAGCAGCCACGGGACGGACAACTACAATGAGCAGTTCTTC.

This sequence joins TRBV11-3 and TRBJ2-7; 14 bases are a match to TRBD2. Germline CDR1 reads SGHNT; CDR2 reads YENEEA. This CDR3 has 17 residues. V was clipped by 6 bases and J by 6 bases; unmatched bases: 13. CDR3 sequence reads: CASSPPGLAGALGEQYF. CDR3 DNA sequence: TGTGCCAGCAGTCCTCCGGGACTAGCGGGGGCTTTGGGCGAGCAGTACTTC. The variable domain in full, completed from reference TRBV11-3 and TRBJ2-7, reads EAGVVQSPRYKIIEKKQPVAFWCNPISGHNTLYWYLQNLGQGPELLIRYENEEAVDDSQLPKDRFSAERLKGVDSTLKIQPAELGDSAVYLCASSPPGLAGALGEQYFGPGTRLTVT.

This clonotype was detected many times. The V gene is TRBV29-1, the J gene TRBJ2-7; D uncertain. CDR1 SQVTM and CDR2 ANQGSEA come from the germline V gene. V lost 6 bases and J 6 bases, leaving 9 bases between the germline ends. The CDR3 has 10 residues. The CDR3 DNA reads TGCAGCGTCCGATCCACCGAGCAGTACTTC. This codes for CSVRSTEQYF.

This clonotype was recorded a few times. V and J are TRBV6-1 and TRBJ2-1; 9 nucleotides line up with TRBD1. Germline CDR1 MNHNS, CDR2 SASEGT. The CDR3 totals 18 residues. V lost 6 bases and J lost 4; bases outside the gene matches: 16. The CDR3 is CASSRDRVTTSRYNEQFF. The CDR3 DNA reads as TGTGCCAGCAGCCGGGACAGGGTAACGACTAGCAGATACAATGAGCAGTTCTTC.

In the case of this clonotype: This could be a read error, since a much larger clone is one nucleotide away. The V call is TRBV20-1, the J call TRBJ2-7; 7 nucleotides agree with TRBD1. Germline V gives CDR1 DFQATT, CDR2 SNEGSKA (reference sequence). The CDR3 sequence is 15 residues long. V was clipped by 5 bases and J by 4 bases; unmatched bases: 14. The CDR3 DNA follows: TGCAGTGCTTGGAGGAACCGGGACAGCCTTTACGAGCAGTACTTC. This translates into CSAWRNRDSLYEQYF.

In its sample, this clonotype was seen many times. This chain uses TRBV7-2 with TRBJ2-4; 10 bases fit TRBD2. This CDR3 is 19 amino acids long. The V gene end was trimmed by 0 bases and the J gene end by 0 bases; junction bases not matched to a gene: 8. Germline loops: CDR1 SGHTA, CDR2 FQGNSA. CDR3 nucleotides: TGTGCCAGCAGCTTAGCTACTAGCGGGAACGCACTAGCCAAAAACATTCAGTACTTC. Translated: CASSLATSGNALAKNIQYF.

This clonotype came up a few times. One base away lies a much larger clone, so this may be a sequencing read error. Lacking the conserved final phenylalanine or tryptophan, this CDR3 likely reflects a read error. The V call is TRBV28, the J call TRBJ1-4; D is unresolved. The V end was cut by 7 bases, the J end by 0 bases, with 12 bases between. This CDR3 spans 15 amino acids. Looked up from germline, CDR1 is MDHEN and CDR2 is SYDVKM. The DNA of the CDR3 is TGTGCCAGCACCAATCGTAGAGCAACTAATGAAAAACTGTTTTCT. Its protein is CASTNRRATNEKLFS.